The sequence of this T cell receptor beta chain was determined in a study of CD8 T cells in ankylosing spondylitis. Study observations and caveats: Reportedly, disease-linked clones are significantly enriched in ankylosing spondylitis patients' matched synovial fluid. Several of the motif variants were reported before in synovial fluid and blood from reactive arthritis. One TCR beta motif, made up of under ten highly homologous variants, appeared characteristic of ankylosing spondylitis blood.

This clonotype was seen at least ten times. What it binds is unknown. Making use of molecular barcodes, quantitative 5'-RACE generated TCR beta libraries. MiXCR, run by TCRdb on the 5' RACE reads, gives a single entry per CDR3 protein. The profile shows 300,000 to 350,000 distinct CDR3 sequences, 11% of them singletons. Germline values: CDR1 DFQATT, CDR2 SNEGSKA (reference sequence). The CDR3 covers 15 residues. V lost 0 bases and J 2 bases, leaving 14 bases between the germline ends. The sample consisted of blood, either unsorted or a sorted T cell fraction (not recorded which). This receptor was identified in a female donor with ankylosing spondylitis or in good health (not recorded which). This chain uses TRBV20-1 with TRBJ2-7; the D gene is possibly TRBD2 (5 bases). The CDR3 here is CSARDPGGDPYEQYF. In DNA, the CDR3 is TGCAGTGCTAGAGACCCCGGAGGCGACCCCTACGAGCAGTACTTC.